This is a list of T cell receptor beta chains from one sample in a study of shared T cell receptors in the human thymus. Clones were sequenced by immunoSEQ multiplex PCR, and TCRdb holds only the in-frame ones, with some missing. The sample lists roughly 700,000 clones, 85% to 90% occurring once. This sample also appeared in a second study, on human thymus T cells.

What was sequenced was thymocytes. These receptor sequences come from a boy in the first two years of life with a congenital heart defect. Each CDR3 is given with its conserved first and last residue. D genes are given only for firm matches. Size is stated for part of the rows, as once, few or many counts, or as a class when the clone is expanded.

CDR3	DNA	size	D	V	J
CASSDSGTGGEAAFF	TGTGCCAGCAGTGACTCGGGGACAGGGGGCGAAGCAGCTTTCTTT	NA	TRBD1	TRBV6-4	TRBJ1-1
CASSQGRRGPAYEQYF	TGCGCCAGCAGCCAAGGGAGGAGGGGCCCCGCCTACGAGCAGTACTTC	NA	NA	TRBV4-3	TRBJ2-7
CASSLGGGGNTGELFF	TGCGCCAGCAGCCTGGGAGGGGGCGGCAACACCGGGGAGCTGTTTTTT	NA	NA	TRBV5-1	TRBJ2-2
CASSLSGGDTEAFF	TGTGCCAGCAGCTTGTCGGGGGGGGACACTGAAGCTTTCTTT	NA	NA	TRBV5-6	TRBJ1-1
CASSVLGLAGENGHEQYF	TGTGCCAGCTCGGTTCTTGGGCTAGCGGGAGAGAACGGCCACGAGCAGTACTTC	NA	TRBD2	TRBV28	TRBJ2-7
CASSGTTASWYEQYF	TGTGCCAGCAGTGGGACCACGGCTAGCTGGTACGAGCAGTACTTC	once	NA	TRBV6-1	TRBJ2-7
CASSLGLAKFF	TGTGCCAGCAGCCTCGGACTAGCGAAGTTCTTC	NA	TRBD2	TRBV7-9	TRBJ2-1
CASSERLLGSNQPQHF	TGTGCCAGCAGTGAACGCCTACTCGGGAGCAATCAGCCCCAGCATTTT	NA	NA	TRBV2	TRBJ1-5
CAISALGRSYEQYF	TGTGCCATCAGTGCACTAGGGCGCTCCTACGAGCAGTACTTC	NA	NA	TRBV10-3	TRBJ2-7
CASSQPDRGPGYTF	TGCGCCAGCAGTCAACCCGACAGGGGGCCCGGCTACACCTTC	once	TRBD1	TRBV23-1	TRBJ1-2
CASGGYSNQPQHF	TGTGCCAGCGGAGGTTATAGCAATCAGCCCCAGCATTTT	NA	NA	TRBV6-6	TRBJ1-5
CASSQDRPGGTLGAFF	TGCGCCAGCAGCCAAGATAGGCCAGGGGGAACGCTCGGAGCTTTCTTT	NA	TRBD1	TRBV4-1	TRBJ1-1
CASEAGGPVNIQYF	TGTGCCAGCGAAGCGGGAGGGCCAGTAAACATTCAGTACTTC	NA	TRBD2	TRBV2	TRBJ2-4
CASSGGQGNGYTF	TGTGCCAGCAGCGGGGGGCAGGGGAATGGCTACACCTTC	NA	NA	TRBV6-4	TRBJ1-2
CASSLAGDYQNSSYEQYF	TGCGCCAGCAGCTTGGCCGGTGACTACCAAAACAGCTCCTACGAGCAGTACTTC	NA	NA	TRBV5-1	TRBJ2-7
CATSRGSASSGANVLTF	TGTGCCACCAGCAGAGGTAGCGCATCCTCTGGGGCCAACGTCCTGACTTTC	NA	NA	TRBV15	TRBJ2-6
CATPGISGTQYF	TGTGCCACCCCCGGGATTTCCGGGACCCAGTACTTC	NA	NA	TRBV19	TRBJ2-5
CASTPTGEGKETQYF	TGTGCCAGCACCCCGACAGGGGAGGGGAAGGAGACCCAGTACTTC	NA	NA	TRBV9	TRBJ2-5
CASSLALGQSPYEQYF	TGTGCCAGCAGCTTAGCGTTGGGACAGTCGCCCTACGAGCAGTACTTC	once	TRBD1	TRBV7-2	TRBJ2-7
CASSPPTGGRVKGNQPQHF	TGTGCCAGCAGTCCACCCACAGGGGGCCGTGTCAAAGGCAATCAGCCCCAGCATTTT	NA	TRBD1	TRBV28	TRBJ1-5
CASGLVPDRGRGDTGELFF	TGTGCTAGTGGTTTGGTACCCGACAGGGGGCGCGGGGACACCGGGGAGCTGTTTTTT	NA	TRBD1	TRBV12-5	TRBJ2-2
CASSTRAGGNINEQFF	TGTGCCAGCAGCACCCGAGCGGGAGGTAATATAAATGAGCAGTTCTTC	once	TRBD2	TRBV9	TRBJ2-1
CASSPFWTGGCYGYTF	TGTGCCAGCAGCCCTTTTTGGACAGGGGGATGCTATGGCTACACCTTC	NA	TRBD1	TRBV5-8	TRBJ1-2
CASTIGRQGAGEETQYF	TGCGCCAGCACCATCGGGCGTCAGGGGGCGGGCGAAGAGACCCAGTACTTC	NA	TRBD1	TRBV5-1	TRBJ2-5
CATSRVEGAGRNQPQHF	TGTGCCACCAGCAGAGTAGAGGGGGCCGGTCGCAATCAGCCCCAGCATTTT	NA	TRBD1	TRBV15	TRBJ1-5
CASSLAPYSSAHNEQFF	TGTGCCAGCAGTTTAGCCCCTTATAGTAGCGCACACAATGAGCAGTTCTTC	NA	NA	TRBV27	TRBJ2-1
CAWIPPGWGSYNEQFF	TGTGCCTGGATCCCCCCGGGGTGGGGCTCCTACAATGAGCAGTTCTTC	few	NA	TRBV30	TRBJ2-1
CASRGRAGANYGYTF	TGTGCCAGCAGGGGCCGAGCCGGCGCAAACTATGGCTACACCTTC	NA	NA	TRBV6-6	TRBJ1-2
CASSQDRGTASFSSGNTIYF	TGCGCCAGCAGCCAAGATAGGGGGACAGCCAGTTTTTCCTCTGGAAACACCATATATTTT	NA	TRBD1	TRBV4-1	TRBJ1-3
CASSPPSGRQGVSREDLEQYF	TGTGCCAGCTCACCACCGAGTGGGCGCCAGGGGGTGTCGCGGGAGGATCTCGAGCAGTACTTC	few	NA	TRBV18	TRBJ2-7